The 30 T cell receptor beta chains below all came from one sample that was sequenced in a study of blood T cell repertoires in COVID-19. Repertoires were generated with immunoSEQ multiplex PCR, while TCRdb's copy carries only in-frame clones and drops some. The data contain 200,000 to 250,000 clones, roughly 84% of them seen just once; the ten biggest clones take up around 2%. Sequencing was performed on peripheral blood. These TCRs come from an older woman with acute or convalescent COVID-19.

The chain combines TRBV2 with TRBJ1-3, with D possibly TRBD1 on 5 matching bases. CDR1 is SNHLY and CDR2 is FYNNEI in the germline V gene. CDR3 length: 13 amino acids. Trimming stripped 7 bases from V and 2 bases from J, with 9 bases between. CDR3: CASTRVAGNTIYF. Here the CDR3 DNA reads TGTGCCAGCACCAGGGTAGCTGGAAACACCATATATTTT.

The gene calls are TRBV6-5 and TRBJ1-2; 7 bases map to TRBD1. This CDR3 spans 12 amino acids. Trimming removed 5 bases from V and 8 bases from J; junction bases left unmatched: 5. Looked up from germline, CDR1 is MNHEY and CDR2 is SVGAGI. The DNA of the CDR3 is TGTGCCAGCAGTACAGGGGTTGGGGGCTACACCTTC. Translating it yields CASSTGVGGYTF.

This clone was seen once. V gene TRBV6-5 combines with J gene TRBJ1-2; D perhaps matches TRBD1 (5 bases). Germline CDR1 reads MNHEY; CDR2 reads SVGAGI. The CDR3 extends over 14 amino acids. Trimming cost V 5 bases and J 0 bases, with 10 bases left between them. The CDR3 loop reads CASSLGAANYGYTF. In nucleotides, the CDR3 is TGTGCCAGCAGTCTAGGGGCGGCTAACTATGGCTACACCTTC.

This clone was observed once. The V gene is TRBV29-1, the J gene TRBJ2-2; 9 nucleotides match TRBD1. Germline V gene data show CDR1 as SQVTM and CDR2 as ANQGSEA. The CDR3 length is 13 residues. V trimming: 7 bases; J trimming: 4 bases; junction bases outside the gene matches: 4. The CDR3 DNA reads TGCAGCGCAGGGACAGGGCTCACCGGGGAGCTGTTTTTT. This translates into CSAGTGLTGELFF.

This chain links TRBV18 with TRBJ2-6, with 9 bases identical to TRBD1. V gave up 5 bases and J gave up 1 base; unmatched junction bases: 9. CDR3 length: 18 residues. Germline CDR1 is KGHSH and CDR2 is LQKENI. The CDR3 DNA reads TGTGCCAGCTCAAACGCCGGGACAGGGATTTCTGGGGCCAACGTCCTGACTTTC. As protein: CASSNAGTGISGANVLTF.

This sequence joins TRBV6-5 and TRBJ2-2, with TRBD2 matching over 8 bases. The CDR3 runs to 16 residues. Germline CDR1 is MNHEY and CDR2 is SVGAGI. Trimming removed 4 bases from V and 6 bases from J; junction bases left unmatched: 10. The CDR3 loop is CASSSGRRGAAGELFF. CDR3 sequence (DNA): TGTGCCAGCAGTTCGGGTCGGCGGGGGGCCGCCGGGGAGCTGTTTTTT.

V and J are TRBV6-5 and TRBJ2-3; D perhaps matches TRBD1 (5 bases). Germline CDR1 MNHEY, CDR2 SVGAGI. V was shortened by 7 bases and J by 0 bases, with 14 bases between the two germline ends. This CDR3 has 15 residues. The CDR3 spells CASMKGIVSTDTQYF. The DNA of the CDR3 is TGTGCCAGCATGAAGGGGATCGTCAGCACAGATACGCAGTATTTT.

This clone has more than one count but fewer than ten. Other DNA sequences from this sample encode an identical CDR3 as well. The chain is built from TRBV29-1 and TRBJ1-1, with a tentative D call TRBD1 (6 bases). V gave up 5 bases and J gave up 0 bases, with 10 bases separating them. This CDR3 contains 13 residues. Germline V gene lookup returns CDR1 SQVTM and CDR2 ANQGSEA. Written as DNA, the CDR3 is TGCAGCGTTTCCAGGGGTTTGAACACTGAAGCTTTCTTT. The encoded protein is CSVSRGLNTEAFF.

This chain uses TRBV2 with TRBJ1-2, with D possibly matching TRBD1 (6 bases). The CDR3 loop spans 12 amino acids. In germline, CDR1 is SNHLY, CDR2 FYNNEI. Trimming shortened V by 5 bases and J by 7 bases, and 11 bases separated the two germline ends. CDR3 DNA: TGTGCCAGCAGTTATACAGGGTCTGGCTACACCTTC. Protein sequence: CASSYTGSGYTF. Supplemented by reference TRBV2 and TRBJ1-2, the full variable domain reads EPEVTQTPSHQVTQMGQEVILRCVPISNHLYFYWYRQILGQKVEFLVSFYNNEISEKSEIFDDQFSVERPDGSNFTLKIRSTKLEDSAMYFCASSYTGSGYTFGSGTRLTVV.

This chain joins TRBV7-8 and TRBJ2-3; D might be TRBD2 (6 bases). The CDR3 has 16 residues. Trimming took 4 bases from V and 5 from J, leaving 19 bases between them. From germline, CDR1 is SGHVS and CDR2 FQNEAQ. Here the CDR3 DNA reads TGTGCCAGCAGCTCACTTCGCGGGGCCGGAAAAGATACGCAGTATTTT. It translates to CASSSLRGAGKDTQYF.

The rearrangement uses TRBV7-3 and TRBJ2-1, with D possibly being TRBD2 (5 bases). CDR1 SGHTA and CDR2 FQGTGA come from the germline V gene. The ends were cut back, 5 bases at V and 8 bases at J, with 13 bases in the middle. This CDR3 has 13 amino acids. This CDR3 reads CASSRTPGYEQFF. CDR3 DNA sequence: TGTGCCAGCAGCCGCACGCCGGGGTATGAGCAGTTCTTC.

The V call is TRBV7-2, the J call TRBJ2-3, with 9 bases lining up with TRBD2. The germline gives CDR1 SGHTA, CDR2 FQGNSA. The V gene end was trimmed by 5 bases and the J gene end by 6 bases; junction bases not matched to a gene: 9. CDR3 length equals 15 residues. The CDR3 loop is CASSPGLAEMDTQYF. The CDR3, as DNA: TGTGCCAGCAGCCCGGGACTAGCCGAGATGGATACGCAGTATTTT.

The chain has TRBV6-2 or TRBV6-3 and TRBJ1-5; D is uncertain. The length of the CDR3 is 15 residues. Trimming left V 5 bases short and J 2 bases short, with 13 bases between. Germline CDR1 is MNHEY and CDR2 is SVGEGT. The CDR3 region is CASSTGGFGNQPQHF. In nucleotides, the CDR3 is TGTGCCAGCAGTACGGGAGGTTTTGGCAATCAGCCCCAGCATTTT.

DNA of the CDR3: TGTGCCAGCAGCCGGCAGGGGGGTTTTGGTGCTGGGGCCAACGTCCTGACTTTC. Amino acids: CASSRQGGFGAGANVLTF. This chain links TRBV7-2 with TRBJ2-6, with TRBD1 as a possible D gene (7 bases). Trimming left V 5 bases short and J 2 bases short, with 19 bases between. This CDR3 has 18 amino acids. Germline V CDR1 and CDR2: SGHTA, FQGNSA.

V usage is TRBV7-8 and J usage is TRBJ1-2; no clear D gene. Between the trimmed V and J ends, which lost 5 bases and 2 bases, there was a span of 9 bases. CDR1 is SGHVS, CDR2 FQNEAQ, per germline. This CDR3 is built from 13 residues. The chain's CDR3 is CASSPARNYGYTF. The CDR3 bases are TGTGCCAGCAGCCCCGCGCGGAACTATGGCTACACCTTC.

The chain links TRBV5-1 to TRBJ1-1; D unclear. Trimming left V 0 bases short and J 5 bases short, with 14 bases between. CDR1 is SGHRS, CDR2 YFSETQ, per germline. The CDR3 totals 15 residues. DNA for the CDR3: TGCGCCAGCAGCTTGGGGGGAACCCGGGGAACTGAAGCTTTCTTT. Protein: CASSLGGTRGTEAFF.

This chain connects TRBV5-8 to TRBJ2-3; D is undetermined. The V gene's germline CDR1 is SGHTS and CDR2 YDEGEE. V shed 0 bases and J shed 2 bases, with 13 bases lying between them. The CDR3 runs 16 residues. As DNA, the CDR3 is TGTGCCAGCAGCTTGGCCAGCGACCGATACACAGATACGCAGTATTTT. Translating gives CASSLASDRYTDTQYF. The full variable domain, with the rest looked up from reference TRBV5-8 and TRBJ2-3, is EAGVTQSPTHLIKTRGQQATLRCSPISGHTSVYWYQQALGLGLQFLLWYDEGEERNRGNFPPRFSGRQFPNYSSELNVNALELEDSALYLCASSLASDRYTDTQYFGPGTRLTVL.

The chain's CDR3 is CASSLGLAGPYEQYF. The DNA for the CDR3 is TGTGCCAGCAGCTTAGGGCTAGCGGGGCCCTACGAGCAGTACTTC. V gene TRBV7-9 combines with J gene TRBJ2-7; 9 positions agree with TRBD2. Germline V gene sequence: CDR1 SEHNR, CDR2 FQNEAQ (reference sequence). J was trimmed by 2 bases and V by 1 base; bases with no gene match: 3. This CDR3 has 15 residues.

This clone occurred once. V gene TRBV9 combines with J gene TRBJ2-7, with 7 bases identical to TRBD1. The germline V gene encodes CDR1 SGDLS and CDR2 YYNGEE. Trimming cost V 3 bases and J 3 bases; bases outside gene matches: 6. The CDR3 has 14 residues. Written as DNA, the CDR3 is TGTGCCAGCAGCGCACAGGGGACCTACTACGAGCAGTACTTC. Translating gives CASSAQGTYYEQYF.

This chain uses TRBV7-3 with TRBJ2-1, with 11 bases fitting TRBD2. CDR3 size: 15 residues. After removal of 3 bases from V and 4 bases from J, the junction contained 2 bases not matched to a gene. The germline V gene encodes CDR1 SGHTA and CDR2 FQGTGA. This chain's CDR3 is CASSFSGGAYNEQFF. For the CDR3, the DNA is TGTGCCAGCAGCTTTAGCGGGGGGGCGTACAATGAGCAGTTCTTC. Looking up the rest from reference TRBV7-3 and TRBJ2-1 gives the full variable domain: GAGVSQTPSNKVTEKGKYVELRCDPISGHTALYWYRQSLGQGPEFLIYFQGTGAADDSGLPNDRFFAVRPEGSVSTLKIQRTERGDSAVYLCASSFSGGAYNEQFFGPGTRLTVL.

The chain joins TRBV9 to TRBJ2-5, with 14 bases aligning to TRBD2. CDR1 and CDR2 from the germline V gene are SGDLS and YYNGEE. The V gene end was trimmed by 5 bases and the J gene end by 1 base; junction bases not matched to a gene: 10. The CDR3 is 18 residues long. The CDR3 loop is CASSSGTSGGQIQETQYF. The CDR3 region has the DNA TGTGCCAGCAGTTCCGGGACTAGCGGGGGCCAAATCCAAGAGACCCAGTACTTC.

Only a few counts were recorded for this clone. The chain links TRBV6-6 to TRBJ2-1; TRBD2 aligns across 11 bases. Germline V lookup: CDR1 MNHNY, CDR2 SVGAGI (reference sequence). With V trimmed by 5 bases and J by 4 bases, 10 bases remained unmatched. The CDR3 is 17 residues long. The CDR3 DNA reads TGTGCCAGCAGTCCTCCGGGTCCTAGCGGGGGGTACAATGAGCAGTTCTTC. Protein: CASSPPGPSGGYNEQFF.

This clone was seen a few times. The J gene is TRBJ1-1, the V gene TRBV19; TRBD1 matches 9 bases. This CDR3 comprises 14 residues. Germline V CDR1 and CDR2: LNHDA, SQIVND (reference sequence). Trimming took 5 bases from V and 5 from J; bases not matched to a gene: 6. The DNA for the CDR3 is TGTGCCAGTAGTCCGGGACAGGGCTGGACTGAAGCTTTCTTT. Its protein product is CASSPGQGWTEAFF.

This clone was seen more than once but under ten times. The genes are TRBV7-2 and TRBJ2-1, with 8 positions matching TRBD1. The CDR3 covers 16 residues. The ends lost 5 bases at V and 2 bases at J; junction bases unmatched: 8. Germline CDR1 and CDR2: SGHTA and FQGNSA. The CDR3: CASSQQGATTYNEQFF. CDR3 sequence (DNA): TGTGCCAGCAGCCAGCAGGGGGCCACCACCTACAATGAGCAGTTCTTC.

This chain links TRBV2 with TRBJ2-3; 8 nucleotides align to TRBD2. Germline assignment: CDR1 SNHLY and CDR2 FYNNEI. This CDR3 is built from 14 residues. Trimming took 4 bases from V and 9 from J; bases not matched to a gene: 9. DNA of the CDR3: TGTGCCAGCAGTGGCGCGGGGGGCCAGCGAACGCAGTATTTT. As protein: CASSGAGGQRTQYF.

The genes are TRBV7-2 and TRBJ1-3, with TRBD1 matching 7 bases. CDR1 and CDR2 (germline): SGHTA, FQGNSA. This CDR3 region has 14 residues. J was trimmed by 8 bases and V by 2 bases; bases with no gene match: 6. The CDR3 protein is CASSLLTGSYTIYF. In nucleotides, the CDR3 is TGTGCCAGCAGCTTATTGACAGGGTCGTACACCATATATTTT.

This chain uses TRBV5-1 with TRBJ1-1, with D maybe TRBD1 (5 bases). The CDR3 consists of 15 residues. The V gene lost 2 bases and the J gene lost 0 bases, with 11 bases spanning the gap. Per the germline V gene, CDR1 is SGHRS and CDR2 is YFSETQ. CDR3 DNA: TGCGCCAGCAGCTTATCATTACAGGTGAACACTGAAGCTTTCTTT. Translation: CASSLSLQVNTEAFF. Full variable domain (rest looked up from reference TRBV5-1 and TRBJ1-1): KAGVTQTPRYLIKTRGQQVTLSCSPISGHRSVSWYQQTPGQGLQFLFEYFSETQRNKGNFPGRFSGRQFSNSRSEMNVSTLELGDSALYLCASSLSLQVNTEAFFGQGTRLTVV.

This clone was recorded once. The rearrangement uses TRBV5-6 and TRBJ2-5, with 9 bases that match TRBD2. This CDR3 spans 13 amino acids. Unmatched junction bases numbered 6, after V lost 7 bases and J lost 5 bases. From germline, CDR1 is SGHDT and CDR2 YYEEEE. CDR3 loop: CASGLAGWETQYF. The CDR3 DNA follows: TGTGCCAGCGGCCTAGCGGGGTGGGAGACCCAGTACTTC.

This chain links TRBV19 with TRBJ1-2, with 7 bases lining up with TRBD1. The CDR3 sequence is 16 residues long. Germline assignment: CDR1 LNHDA and CDR2 SQIVND (reference sequence). With 3 bases clipped from V and 6 bases from J, the junction kept 13 bases outside the gene matches. CDR3 region: CASSIGDSRSNHGYTF. In DNA form, the CDR3 reads TGTGCCAGTAGTATCGGGGACAGCCGTTCCAACCATGGCTACACCTTC.

The rearrangement links TRBV7-9 to TRBJ2-5; D is uncertain. There are 13 residues in the CDR3. Trimming removed 1 base at V and 4 bases at J, with 7 bases between. Germline V gives CDR1 SEHNR, CDR2 FQNEAQ (reference sequence). CDR3 residues: CASSLGVGETQYF. CDR3 nucleotides: TGTGCCAGCAGCTTAGGAGTCGGAGAGACCCAGTACTTC.